The rows below give T cell receptor beta chains drawn from one sample of a study of cytomegalovirus exposure and HLA in healthy donors. Only in-frame clones appear in the TCRdb table, and some are missing; sequencing was by immunoSEQ multiplex PCR. The table records just over 150,000 clones, more than 70% of them present only once. The sequenced sample was PBMCs. Receptors were obtained from a male donor in good health and CMV-seropositive. Both conserved end residues are part of each CDR3. D genes are given only for firm matches. The size field is filled for only some rows; it gives once, few, many or a size class.

J gene,D gene,V gene,clone size,CDR3 protein,CDR3 DNA
TRBJ2-3,TRBD1,TRBV5-1,.,CASSFSGTGNTDTQYF,TGCGCCAGCAGCTTCTCCGGGACAGGGAACACAGATACGCAGTATTTT
TRBJ2-7,TRBD1,TRBV7-2,once,CASSQRQGSINEQYF,TGTGCCAGCAGCCAAAGACAGGGGTCTATCAACGAGCAGTACTTC
TRBJ1-2,TRBD1,TRBV5-6,.,CASSLWLTGGGGYTF,TGTGCCAGCAGCTTGTGGCTGACAGGGGGCGGTGGCTACACCTTC
TRBJ1-2,.,TRBV15,.,CATSRDPGEGGYTF,TGTGCCACCAGCAGAGATCCAGGGGAGGGTGGCTACACCTTC
TRBJ1-4,TRBD1,TRBV2,.,CASSRPGQGREKLFF,TGTGCCAGCAGCCGCCCGGGACAGGGGAGAGAAAAACTGTTTTTT
TRBJ1-3,.,TRBV7-6,.,CASSLVERGGYGNTIYF,TGTGCCAGCAGCTTAGTGGAAAGAGGGGGATATGGAAACACCATATATTTT
TRBJ1-4,.,TRBV6-1,.,CASAWQGYNEKLFF,TGTGCCAGCGCATGGCAGGGATATAATGAAAAACTGTTTTTT
TRBJ2-3,.,TRBV6-1,.,CAVSFSGTDTQYF,TGTGCCGTATCCTTTAGCGGCACAGATACGCAGTATTTT
TRBJ2-7,.,TRBV19,.,CASSIAGESYEQYF,TGTGCCAGTAGTATCGCAGGGGAGTCCTACGAGCAGTACTTC
TRBJ2-1,TRBD1,TRBV9,.,CASSSSLRGLWNEQFF,TGTGCCAGCAGCTCCTCTCTAAGGGGGCTCTGGAATGAGCAGTTCTTC
TRBJ1-5,.,TRBV5-1,.,CASDMASGNQPQHF,TGCGCCAGCGATATGGCTTCCGGGAATCAGCCCCAGCATTTT
TRBJ2-2,TRBD1,TRBV5-1,.,CASSSMGTANTGELFF,TGCGCCAGCAGCTCTATGGGGACAGCGAACACCGGGGAGCTGTTTTTT
TRBJ1-2,.,TRBV5-4,once,CASSLARGQDGYTF,TGTGCCAGCAGCTTGGCCAGGGGCCAGGATGGCTACACCTTC
TRBJ2-7,.,TRBV28,.,CASSLWQGKNEQYF,TGTGCCAGCAGTTTGTGGCAGGGGAAAAACGAGCAGTACTTC
TRBJ1-1,.,TRBV7-6,once,CASSPQGTNTEAFF,TGTGCCAGCAGCCCCCAGGGGACGAACACTGAAGCTTTCTTT
TRBJ2-7,TRBD2,TRBV5-6,.,CASSLDLAGLSYEQYF,TGTGCCAGCAGCTTGGATTTAGCGGGGCTCTCCTACGAGCAGTACTTC
TRBJ2-5,.,TRBV27,.,CASRPGSVLQETQYF,TGTGCCAGCAGGCCCGGGAGTGTCCTCCAAGAGACCCAGTACTTC
TRBJ2-2,TRBD1,TRBV6-4,.,CASSEDRGSTGELFF,TGTGCCAGCAGTGAAGACAGGGGGTCCACCGGGGAGCTGTTTTTT
TRBJ2-1,TRBD1,TRBV6-4,few,CASSHSRQGGINEQFF,TGTGCCAGCAGCCACAGTAGACAGGGGGGGATCAATGAGCAGTTCTTC
TRBJ2-3,.,TRBV6-1,.,CASSELAGVRKDTQYF,TGTGCCAGCAGTGAACTGGCAGGGGTGCGTAAGGATACGCAGTATTTT
TRBJ1-1,.,TRBV7-2,.,CASSPTPDSSEAFF,TGTGCCAGCAGCCCCACCCCGGACAGCTCCGAGGCTTTCTTT
TRBJ1-2,.,TRBV4-1,.,CASSQDRGHYGYTF,TGCGCCAGCAGCCAAGACAGGGGACACTATGGCTACACCTTC
TRBJ2-3,TRBD2,TRBV9,.,CASSVSGMGTDTQYF,TGTGCCAGCAGCGTTAGCGGGATGGGCACAGATACGCAGTATTTT
TRBJ2-3,TRBD2,TRBV10-2,.,CASKGAGGLDTQYF,TGCGCCAGCAAGGGGGCGGGAGGGCTAGATACGCAGTATTTT
TRBJ2-7,TRBD2,TRBV4-1,.,CASSQTVAGVLYEQYF,TGCGCCAGCAGCCAGACCGTAGCGGGAGTTCTGTACGAGCAGTACTTC
TRBJ2-1,TRBD2,TRBV6-5,.,CASSSGSGYNEQFF,TGTGCCAGCAGTAGCGGGAGCGGGTACAATGAGCAGTTCTTC
TRBJ2-5,TRBD1,TRBV5-1,.,CASSFWGQETQYF,TGCGCCAGCAGCTTTTGGGGACAGGAGACCCAGTACTTC
TRBJ1-2,.,TRBV5-6,.,CASSKAGDYTF,TGTGCCAGCAGCAAGGCGGGGGACTACACCTTC
TRBJ1-1,.,TRBV11-1,.,CASSLRQPEAFF,TGTGCCAGCAGCCTGAGACAGCCTGAAGCTTTCTTT
TRBJ2-4,.,TRBV6-5,once,CASSYVSQGAKNIQYF,TGTGCCAGCAGTTACGTCTCACAGGGAGCCAAAAACATTCAGTACTTC
TRBJ1-2,.,TRBV2,once,CASINRETNYGYTF,TGTGCCAGCATCAACAGGGAAACGAACTATGGCTACACCTTC
TRBJ2-1,TRBD1,TRBV29-1,.,CSAVGQGPHNEQFF,TGCAGCGCCGTCGGACAGGGCCCCCACAATGAGCAGTTCTTC
TRBJ2-7,.,TRBV19,.,CASSTDGYEQYF,TGTGCCAGTAGTACAGACGGCTACGAGCAGTACTTC
TRBJ2-5,.,TRBV6-6,.,CASSYYSVYQEETQYF,TGTGCCAGCAGTTACTATAGCGTTTATCAGGAAGAGACCCAGTACTTC
TRBJ2-3,TRBD1,TRBV7-7,once,CASSRDRDSDTQYF,TGTGCTAGCAGCCGAGACAGGGATTCAGATACGCAGTATTTT
TRBJ2-2,TRBD1,TRBV28,.,CASSYTGAPNTGELFF,TGTGCCAGCAGCTACACAGGGGCCCCGAACACCGGGGAGCTGTTTTTT
TRBJ2-5,TRBD1,TRBV5-5,.,CASSLEDRGRIQETQYF,TGTGCCAGCAGCTTGGAGGACAGGGGGCGCATCCAAGAGACCCAGTACTTC
TRBJ2-1,.,TRBV19,.,CASSPPPLNEQFF,TGTGCCAGTAGTCCCCCCCCACTTAATGAGCAGTTCTTC
TRBJ2-3,TRBD1,TRBV5-6,.,CASSPRTGPTDTQYF,TGTGCCAGCAGCCCCCGGACAGGGCCCACAGATACGCAGTATTTT